This T cell receptor (beta chain) was recorded in a study of T cells in women clearing cervical HPV infection. At the level of the study: Case blood was drawn a median approximately 21 weeks after lesion detection.

The assay was immunoSEQ multiplex PCR, and TCRdb's table has in-frame clones only and misses some. Its clone listing holds approximately 35,000 clones. Input material: blood buffy coat. This TCR came from a woman aged 18-70 years with a cervical HPV16 infection that either progressed to CIN3+ or cleared (not recorded which).

CDR3 sequence reads: CASTQRGSYNEQFF. The CDR3 bases that were read are TGTGCCAGCACTCAGCGCGGATCCTACAATGAG. The chain couples TRBV6-2 or TRBV6-3 to TRBJ2-1; D is ambiguous. Coverage ceases 3 residues before the CDR3 finishes, and the germline J gene fills in the end. The V end was cut by 7 bases, the J end by 1 base, with 11 bases between. The length of the CDR3 is 14 residues. Looked up from germline, CDR1 is MNHEY and CDR2 is SVGEGT.